The rows below give T cell receptor beta chains drawn from one sample of a study of CD8 T cells in Susac syndrome. MiXCR was run by TCRdb on the immunoSEQ multiplex PCR reads, yielding one entry per CDR3 protein. The sample carries around 160,000 distinct CDR3 sequences, 93% recorded once. The material sequenced was CD4+ T cells from PBMCs. Receptors originate from a human donor in good health. The CDR3 runs from the conserved cysteine through the conserved F or W. The D gene is left open where the match is weak. Part of the rows lack a size; the others show once, few, many or a class for expanded clones.

>TRBJ2-5|TRBV2|once|-
TGTGCCAGCAGATACGGCGGGGAGACCCAGTACTTC
CASRYGGETQYF
>TRBJ1-2|TRBV20-1|-|TRBD1
TGCAGTGCAGGGGGACAGGGGGCGAGCTATGGCTACACCTTC
CSAGGQGASYGYTF
>TRBJ2-2|TRBV24-1|-|-
TGTGCCACCAGTGAATCCGGGACGGCGAACACCGGGGAGCTGTTTTTT
CATSESGTANTGELFF
>TRBJ2-3|TRBV7-9|-|TRBD2
TGTGCCAGCAGCTTACGGGCGGGGGGGCCAGTAGATACGCAGTATTTT
CASSLRAGGPVDTQYF
>TRBJ2-2|TRBV4-2|once|TRBD1
TGTGCCAGCAGCCAACCCGGACAGGCCATAGCCGGGGAGCTGTTTTTT
CASSQPGQAIAGELFF
>TRBJ2-3|TRBV7-8|-|TRBD1
TGTGCCAGCAGGGAGACAGGGGGCGCGGGAGATACGCAGTATTTT
CASRETGGAGDTQYF
>TRBJ1-1|TRBV5-1|-|-
TGCGCCAGCAGCCCAGGCGGGGGAAAGAACACTGAAGCTTTCTTT
CASSPGGGKNTEAFF
>TRBJ2-7|TRBV10-3|-|-
TGTGCCATCATGCCTGGGACTGGCCCCTACGAGCAGTACTTC
CAIMPGTGPYEQYF
>TRBJ1-2|TRBV4-1|-|-
TGCGCCAGCAGCCATTGGGACACCACCTCCTATGGCTACACCTTC
CASSHWDTTSYGYTF
>TRBJ1-2|TRBV29-1|-|TRBD1
TGCAGCGTTGGAGGACAGGGGCCGGGGTACACCTTC
CSVGGQGPGYTF
>TRBJ2-3|TRBV6-5|-|-
TGTGCCAGCAGTTACTCCCGAGTGTCAGATACGCAGTATTTT
CASSYSRVSDTQYF
>TRBJ1-2|TRBV5-1|-|-
TGCGCCAGCAGCTTGGCCCCAGGGGACTATGGCTACACCTTC
CASSLAPGDYGYTF
>TRBJ2-1|TRBV6-1|-|TRBD1
TGTGCCAGCACCAGCCTTCACAGGGGTTCCTACAATGAGCAGTTCTTC
CASTSLHRGSYNEQFF